The rows below give T cell receptor beta chains drawn from one sample of a study of T cells in Graves' hyperthyroidism and ophthalmopathy. From the multiplex PCR reads, TCRdb called clonotypes with MiXCR, one entry per CDR3 protein. The sample holds more than 550,000 distinct CDR3 sequences, 18% seen once. The specimen was blood. The origin of the receptors is a woman in her 50s with Graves' hyperthyroidism that later progressed to Graves' ophthalmopathy. Each CDR3 is given with its conserved first and last residue. D genes are given only for firm matches.

V	D	J	CDR3
TRBV5-8	TRBD1	TRBJ1-4	CASSTRQGANEKLFF
TRBV20-1	TRBD2	TRBJ2-5	CSARTSGGQETQYF
TRBV2	-	TRBJ1-4	CASSGLSEKLFF
TRBV27	-	TRBJ2-7	CASSLTRGSVLDEQYF
TRBV27	-	TRBJ2-6	CASSDPAGANVLTF
TRBV20-1	TRBD1	TRBJ2-7	CSARPGGWGEQYF
TRBV7-9	TRBD1	TRBJ2-7	CASSGGTGTGYEQYF
TRBV12-3/TRBV12-4	-	TRBJ2-1	CASSSPRGGTNEQFF
TRBV3-1	-	TRBJ1-4	CASSQTGTHLFF
TRBV5-1	-	TRBJ2-7	CASSPLEGGGRHEQYF
TRBV7-3	TRBD2	TRBJ2-7	CASSRVAGGPREQYF
TRBV5-5	TRBD2	TRBJ2-1	CASSLLPGGELEQFF
TRBV3-1	TRBD1	TRBJ1-2	CASTQGGYGVYGYTF
TRBV9	TRBD1	TRBJ1-4	CASSSWGTGGQSYEKLFF
TRBV20-1	-	TRBJ1-2	CSASRQGRGYTF
TRBV12-3/TRBV12-4	-	TRBJ1-1	CASSLEGTKAFF
TRBV11-3	-	TRBJ1-2	CASQDGYGYTF
TRBV11-3	-	TRBJ2-7	CASSFRDTEQYF
TRBV24-1	TRBD1	TRBJ1-5	CATSDTTGWQPQHF
TRBV20-1	-	TRBJ1-5	CSASWWGGPQHF
TRBV15	-	TRBJ2-2	CATSRDITYTGELFF
TRBV15	-	TRBJ1-3	CATSRDKVSGNTIYF
TRBV7-9	-	TRBJ2-3	CASSRLAADTQYF
TRBV20-1	-	TRBJ2-5	CSASWGEETQYF
TRBV5-1	TRBD1	TRBJ2-3	CASSWGQGARTDTQYF
TRBV18	-	TRBJ1-6	CASSRGSGPLHF
TRBV20-1	-	TRBJ1-5	CSARGILLGNQPQHF
TRBV20-1	TRBD1	TRBJ1-6	CSARDRGTYNSPLHF
TRBV30	-	TRBJ2-6	CAWSVRVTGTNVLTF